This T cell receptor (beta chain) was found in a study of vaccination and CD4 T cells after COVID-19. This clonotype occurred once. Its antigen remains unidentified. The study's findings and limits: The appearance of a median 86.3% of reactive clones in convalescent patients occurred only post-vaccination.

Looked up from germline, CDR1 is SNHLY and CDR2 is FYNNEI. V was clipped by 8 bases and J by 5 bases; unmatched bases: 18. This CDR3 comprises 17 residues. Documented treatment: approximately nine-day PBMC culture with coronavirus spike peptide pools or control peptides (ViraFEST assay). Alongside roughly 9.2 IU/ml IL-2 and approximately 9.3 ug/ml peptide pools, PBMCs were cultured at some 2 million per well. The study sequenced cultured CD4+ T cell DNA using the Oncomine TCR Beta short-read assay. TCRdb fed the PCR reads into MiXCR, producing one record per CDR3 protein. The sample yields about 21,000 distinct CDR3 sequences, about 39% seen once.

This receptor was taken from a human donor who had recovered from COVID-19. This material consisted of CD4+ T cells from blood, cultured in vitro, taken before SARS-CoV-2 vaccination. The chain combines TRBV2 with TRBJ1-1; 9 bases agree with TRBD1. The CDR3 reads CASGTGIFIGRKTEAFF. As DNA, the CDR3 is TGTGCCAGCGGGACAGGGATTTTCATCGGTCGGAAGACTGAAGCTTTCTTT.